These T cell receptor beta chains were read from a single sample in a study of blood T cell repertoires in COVID-19. Assay: immunoSEQ multiplex PCR; the TCRdb copy retains only in-frame clones and omits some. Of roughly 140,000 clones listed, 80% to 90% are singletons. The specimen was peripheral blood. The receptor source for this set is a man aged 65 to 79 with acute or convalescent COVID-19. Both conserved end residues are part of each CDR3. A D gene is named only where the DNA matches it firmly. Not all rows give a size; the values are once, few, many and, for expanded clones, a class.

size	length	V	D	J	CDR3	DNA
once	13	TRBV15	-	TRBJ2-7	CATSRDSGYEQYF	TGTGCCACCAGCAGAGATTCAGGTTACGAGCAGTACTTC
-	14	TRBV11-3	TRBD2	TRBJ2-1	CASSRGLAGNEQFF	TGTGCCAGCAGCCGAGGACTAGCAGGGAATGAGCAGTTCTTC
-	15	TRBV6-4	-	TRBJ2-3	CASSDSGTPTDTQYF	TGTGCCAGCAGTGACTCTGGGACTCCTACAGATACGCAGTATTTT
-	19	TRBV4-1	TRBD2	TRBJ2-7	CASSQAGWLAGVVSYEQYF	TGCGCCAGCAGCCAAGCCGGGTGGCTAGCGGGAGTGGTTTCCTACGAGCAGTACTTC
few	15	TRBV5-1	TRBD2	TRBJ2-7	CASSPLAGNSYEQYF	TGCGCCAGCAGCCCACTAGCGGGCAATTCCTACGAGCAGTACTTC
-	16	TRBV6-6	TRBD1	TRBJ1-5	CASSYSGQGHNQPQHF	TGTGCCAGCAGTTACTCGGGACAGGGGCACAATCAGCCCCAGCATTTT
-	14	TRBV9	-	TRBJ2-7	CASSVKGGSDEQYF	TGTGCCAGCAGCGTTAAGGGAGGAAGCGACGAGCAGTACTTC
-	17	TRBV20-1	TRBD2	TRBJ2-3	CSASGLAGGSGADTQYF	TGCAGTGCTAGTGGGCTAGCGGGAGGGTCAGGGGCAGATACGCAGTATTTT
-	16	TRBV5-1	TRBD1	TRBJ1-4	CASSLSRQGTDEKLFF	TGCGCCAGCAGCTTGTCTCGACAGGGGACGGATGAAAAACTGTTTTTT
once	17	TRBV27	TRBD2	TRBJ2-7	CASSYSPGLAGTYEQYF	TGTGCCAGCAGTTACTCTCCCGGACTAGCGGGAACCTACGAGCAGTACTTC
once	16	TRBV7-2	-	TRBJ1-3	CASSLVGANSGNTIYF	TGTGCCAGCAGCTTAGTAGGGGCTAACTCTGGAAACACCATATATTTT
-	15	TRBV6-5	TRBD1	TRBJ1-3	CASSYSRTGGNTIYF	TGTGCCAGCAGTTACTCCCGGACAGGCGGAAACACCATATATTTT
-	14	TRBV7-3	TRBD1	TRBJ2-7	CASSLIGQEGEQYF	TGTGCCAGCAGCTTAATCGGACAGGAAGGCGAGCAGTACTTC
-	16	TRBV7-2	-	TRBJ2-5	CASSLAASGGGETQYF	TGTGCCAGCAGCTTAGCTGCCAGCGGAGGTGGGGAGACCCAGTACTTC
-	17	TRBV19	TRBD2	TRBJ2-3	CASRARTSGISTDTQYF	TGTGCCAGTAGGGCCAGGACTAGCGGGATTAGCACAGATACGCAGTATTTT
once	15	TRBV28	TRBD2	TRBJ2-5	CASSLLAGARKTQYF	TGTGCCAGCAGCCTACTAGCGGGAGCTAGAAAGACCCAGTACTTC
-	15	TRBV6-6	TRBD2	TRBJ2-3	CASSTLAGGADTQYF	TGTGCCAGCAGTACACTAGCGGGAGGCGCAGATACGCAGTATTTT
-	15	TRBV5-8	-	TRBJ1-3	CASSSSGANGNTIYF	TGTGCCAGCAGCTCCTCAGGGGCCAATGGAAACACCATATATTTT
-	13	TRBV5-4	TRBD2	TRBJ2-7	CASSGGLTYEQYF	TGTGCCAGCAGCGGGGGACTAACCTACGAGCAGTACTTC
-	17	TRBV18	TRBD1	TRBJ1-3	CASSPLRQGDAGNTIYF	TGTGCCAGCTCACCACTTAGACAGGGGGACGCTGGAAACACCATATATTTT
-	13	TRBV28	-	TRBJ1-1	CASSLLVNTEAFF	TGTGCCAGCAGTTTACTTGTGAACACTGAAGCTTTCTTT
-	16	TRBV28	TRBD1	TRBJ2-7	CASSDPAGTGFEGGYF	TGTGCCAGCAGCGACCCCGCCGGGACAGGGTTTGAGGGTGGGTACTTC
-	16	TRBV27	-	TRBJ2-2	CASSLSQGPNTGELFF	TGTGCCAGCAGTTTAAGTCAGGGCCCGAACACCGGGGAGCTGTTTTTT
-	15	TRBV29-1	TRBD2	TRBJ2-1	CSVDTGLAGVNEQFF	TGCAGCGTTGATACCGGACTAGCGGGAGTCAATGAGCAGTTCTTC
once	14	TRBV7-2	TRBD2	TRBJ2-7	CASSSSGSAYEQYF	TGTGCCAGCAGCTCAAGCGGGAGCGCCTACGAGCAGTACTTC
once	14	TRBV19	-	TRBJ1-4	CASSVQGADEKLFF	TGTGCCAGTAGTGTACAGGGTGCGGATGAAAAACTGTTTTTT
-	14	TRBV5-1	TRBD1	TRBJ2-5	CASSEPGQQETQYF	TGCGCCAGCAGCGAACCGGGACAGCAAGAGACCCAGTACTTC
-	15	TRBV9	TRBD2	TRBJ2-7	CASSVEAGGIYEQYF	TGTGCCAGCAGCGTAGAGGCGGGGGGGATCTACGAGCAGTACTTC
-	12	TRBV27	TRBD1	TRBJ1-1	CASSNRGTEAFF	TGTGCCAGCAGTAACAGGGGCACTGAAGCTTTCTTT
-	15	TRBV27	-	TRBJ2-7	CASSVSGTSTYEQYF	TGTGCCAGCAGTGTAAGTGGGACATCCACCTACGAGCAGTACTTC
-	14	TRBV19	-	TRBJ1-5	CASSIVPHNQPQHF	TGTGCCAGTAGTATAGTTCCCCATAATCAGCCCCAGCATTTT
once	15	TRBV27	TRBD2	TRBJ2-7	CASSPPGLAIYEQYF	TGTGCCAGCAGTCCGCCGGGACTAGCGATCTACGAGCAGTACTTC
-	13	TRBV5-4	-	TRBJ2-7	CASSLPPSAEQYF	TGTGCCAGCAGCTTACCCCCTAGCGCTGAGCAGTACTTC
-	13	TRBV5-4	-	TRBJ2-7	CASNRRSSYEQYF	TGTGCCAGCAACCGCCGGAGCTCCTACGAGCAGTACTTC
-	13	TRBV7-6	-	TRBJ2-2	CASSRGRTGELFF	TGTGCCAGCAGCCGGGGAAGGACCGGGGAGCTGTTTTTT
-	15	TRBV15	TRBD1	TRBJ1-2	CATSSEGQGNYGYTF	TGTGCCACCAGCAGTGAAGGACAGGGAAACTATGGCTACACCTTC
-	14	TRBV3-1/TRBV3-2	-	TRBJ1-5	CASSQGGGNQPQHF	TGTGCCAGCAGCCAGGGAGGCGGCAATCAGCCCCAGCATTTT
once	16	TRBV15	TRBD2	TRBJ2-7	CATSVGTSVFSYEQYF	TGTGCCACCAGCGTCGGGACTAGCGTCTTCTCCTACGAGCAGTACTTC
-	16	TRBV6-2/TRBV6-3	TRBD2	TRBJ2-7	CASSPLAGGRAYEQYF	TGTGCCAGCAGCCCTCTAGCGGGAGGAAGGGCCTACGAGCAGTACTTC
-	15	TRBV2	-	TRBJ2-2	CASSTRTTYTGELFF	TGTGCCAGCAGTACCCGGACTACCTACACCGGGGAGCTGTTTTTT
-	14	TRBV7-9	-	TRBJ2-7	CASSFQGISYEQYF	TGTGCCAGCAGCTTCCAGGGGATTTCCTACGAGCAGTACTTC
-	15	TRBV7-2	-	TRBJ1-3	CASSTTADSGNTIYF	TGTGCCAGCAGCACAACAGCTGACTCTGGAAACACCATATATTTT
-	12	TRBV7-2	-	TRBJ1-5	CASSSPGLPQHF	TGTGCCAGCAGCTCACCCGGGTTACCCCAGCATTTT
few	13	TRBV27	-	TRBJ2-7	CASRPRGYYEQYF	TGTGCCAGCAGGCCGCGGGGTTACTACGAGCAGTACTTC
-	12	TRBV30	-	TRBJ2-1	CAWSDSYNEQFF	TGTGCCTGGAGTGACAGCTACAATGAGCAGTTCTTC
-	15	TRBV28	TRBD1	TRBJ1-5	CASSLGGAEDQPQHF	TGTGCCAGCAGTCTAGGGGGCGCGGAAGATCAGCCCCAGCATTTT
-	16	TRBV24-1	TRBD1	TRBJ2-3	CATSDFRGQGTDTQYF	TGTGCCACCAGTGATTTTCGAGGACAGGGGACAGATACGCAGTATTTT
-	14	TRBV5-4	TRBD2	TRBJ2-1	CAIQREMVDNEQFF	TGTGCCATCCAGCGGGAGATGGTGGATAATGAGCAGTTCTTC
-	14	TRBV28	TRBD1	TRBJ1-2	CASSSPTGVYGYTF	TGTGCCAGCAGTTCTCCTACAGGGGTCTATGGCTACACCTTC
-	14	TRBV7-2	TRBD1	TRBJ1-2	CASSLGRTGEGYTF	TGTGCCAGCAGCTTAGGGAGGACAGGGGAAGGCTACACCTTC
-	13	TRBV28	TRBD2	TRBJ2-1	CASSPPGLALQFF	TGTGCCAGCAGTCCGCCGGGACTAGCTTTACAGTTCTTC
-	16	TRBV9	-	TRBJ2-1	CASSVVGSAGYNEQFF	TGTGCCAGCAGCGTAGTGGGTAGCGCGGGCTACAATGAGCAGTTCTTC
-	16	TRBV19	TRBD2	TRBJ2-7	CASSMPRTSGSYEQYF	TGTGCCAGTAGTATGCCTAGGACTAGCGGTTCCTACGAGCAGTACTTC
-	15	TRBV7-9	TRBD1	TRBJ1-2	CASSQGAARNYGYTF	TGTGCCAGCAGCCAGGGGGCAGCTCGTAACTATGGCTACACCTTC
once	15	TRBV5-4	TRBD2	TRBJ2-2	CASSPGTRVGGELFF	TGTGCCAGCAGCCCCGGGACTAGAGTCGGCGGGGAGCTGTTTTTT